Listed below are T cell receptor beta chains from one sample, sequenced in a study of CD8+CD57+ T cells in acquired aplastic anemia. TCRdb reanalysed the reads using MiXCR and keeps one entry per CDR3 protein. This sample has about 190,000 distinct CDR3 sequences, with 40% to 50% found just once. Input material: sorted CD4+, CD8+, or CD8+CD57+ T cells (not recorded which) from PBMCs. The receptors were gathered from a human donor with aplastic anemia. Both conserved end residues are part of each CDR3. The D gene is left open where the match is weak.

CDR3aa	v_gene	d_gene
CATRPGSTDTQYF	TRBV24-1	NA
CASSQEVRPCVF	TRBV4-1	NA
CASSLGRQPDTQYF	TRBV7-8	NA
CSVPRRAVVADTQYF	TRBV20-1	NA
CASSFGWTGELFF	TRBV7-2	NA
CATSDRGIAGELFF	TRBV24-1	NA
CASSLGHSSSYNEQFF	TRBV7-2	NA
CASSLRRRSGGGSTDTQYF	TRBV13	TRBD2
CASSAFSGGTYNEQFF	TRBV19	TRBD2
CASSNGPTGTQYF	TRBV6-4	NA
CAWMSLGRGGELFF	TRBV30	NA
CSLGTHGDTQYF	TRBV29-1	NA
CASSRRTGRGGPSYEQYF	TRBV5-1	NA
CASTGQGKDSGANVLTF	TRBV25-1	TRBD1
CASSPGGTGDYEQYF	TRBV4-2	TRBD1